The clone carrying this T cell receptor (beta chain) was observed many times. Its cognate antigen is unknown. The authors produced TCR alpha and TCR beta cDNA libraries with sample barcodes and UMIs by 5'RACE using constant-segment primers. TCRdb itself ran the 5' RACE reads through MiXCR, one entry per CDR3 protein. Here the sample spans approximately 30,000 distinct CDR3 sequences, 16% being singletons. This specimen belongs to a study of T-cell memory formation after mild COVID-19. The overall study: For the most part, TCR clusters were specific to one donor. Whole-study results and caveats: Later expanders leaned CD4+, whereas clones that contracted between day 15 and 85 were balanced CD4/CD8. Prior to infection, memory already included some responding clones, suggesting cross-reactive memory joined.

This CDR3 has 14 amino acids. Germline CDR1 reads LGHDT; CDR2 reads YNNKEL (reference sequence). V was trimmed by 6 bases and J by 2 bases, leaving 14 bases between them. This rearrangement joins TRBV3-1 to TRBJ2-7; D may match TRBD1 or TRBD2 (5 bases each). The specimen was PBMCs or a T cell subset sorted from them (not recorded which). This TCR was sampled from an adult who had mild COVID-19 (a few samples of this study predate the infection). Cell type and time point are not known. This CDR3 reads CASSFSGRPYEQYF. The CDR3 bases are TGTGCCAGCAGTTTCTCGGGACGCCCCTACGAGCAGTACTTC.